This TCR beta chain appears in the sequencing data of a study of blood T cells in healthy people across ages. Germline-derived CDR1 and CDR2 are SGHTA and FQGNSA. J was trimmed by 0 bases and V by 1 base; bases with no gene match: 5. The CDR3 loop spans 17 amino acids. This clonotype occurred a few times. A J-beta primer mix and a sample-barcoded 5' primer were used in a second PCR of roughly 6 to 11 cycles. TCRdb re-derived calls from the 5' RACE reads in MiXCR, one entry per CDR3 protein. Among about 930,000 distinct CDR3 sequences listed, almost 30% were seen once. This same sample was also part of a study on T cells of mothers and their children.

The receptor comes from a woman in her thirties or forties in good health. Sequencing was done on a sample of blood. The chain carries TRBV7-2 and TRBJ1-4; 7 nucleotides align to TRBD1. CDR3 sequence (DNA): TGTGCCAGCAGCTTAGGGGACAGATTTGCAACTAATGAAAAACTGTTTTTT. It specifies CASSLGDRFATNEKLFF.